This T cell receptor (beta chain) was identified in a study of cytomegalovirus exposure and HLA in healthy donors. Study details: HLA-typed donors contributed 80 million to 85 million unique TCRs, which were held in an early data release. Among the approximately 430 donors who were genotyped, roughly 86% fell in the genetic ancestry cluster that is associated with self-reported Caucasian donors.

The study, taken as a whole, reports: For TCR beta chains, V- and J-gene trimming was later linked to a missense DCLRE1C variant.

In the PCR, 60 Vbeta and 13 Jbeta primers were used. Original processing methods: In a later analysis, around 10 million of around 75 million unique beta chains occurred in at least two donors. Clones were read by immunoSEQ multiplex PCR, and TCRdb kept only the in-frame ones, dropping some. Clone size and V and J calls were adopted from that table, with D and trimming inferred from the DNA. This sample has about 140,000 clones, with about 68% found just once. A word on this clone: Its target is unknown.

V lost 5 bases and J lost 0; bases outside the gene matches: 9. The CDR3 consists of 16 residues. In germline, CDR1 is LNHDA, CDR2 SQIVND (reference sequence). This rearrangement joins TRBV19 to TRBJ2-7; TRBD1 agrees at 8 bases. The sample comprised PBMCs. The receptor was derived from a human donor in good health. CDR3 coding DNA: TGTGCCAGTAGTCCAGACAGGGGCCGAAGCTCCTACGAGCAGTACTTC. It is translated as CASSPDRGRSSYEQYF. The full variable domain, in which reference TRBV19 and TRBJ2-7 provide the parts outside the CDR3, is DGGITQSPKYLFRKEGQNVTLSCEQNLNHDAMYWYRQDPGQGLRLIYYSQIVNDFQKGDIAEGYSVSREKKESFPLTVTSAQKNPTAFYLCASSPDRGRSSYEQYFGPGTRLTVT.